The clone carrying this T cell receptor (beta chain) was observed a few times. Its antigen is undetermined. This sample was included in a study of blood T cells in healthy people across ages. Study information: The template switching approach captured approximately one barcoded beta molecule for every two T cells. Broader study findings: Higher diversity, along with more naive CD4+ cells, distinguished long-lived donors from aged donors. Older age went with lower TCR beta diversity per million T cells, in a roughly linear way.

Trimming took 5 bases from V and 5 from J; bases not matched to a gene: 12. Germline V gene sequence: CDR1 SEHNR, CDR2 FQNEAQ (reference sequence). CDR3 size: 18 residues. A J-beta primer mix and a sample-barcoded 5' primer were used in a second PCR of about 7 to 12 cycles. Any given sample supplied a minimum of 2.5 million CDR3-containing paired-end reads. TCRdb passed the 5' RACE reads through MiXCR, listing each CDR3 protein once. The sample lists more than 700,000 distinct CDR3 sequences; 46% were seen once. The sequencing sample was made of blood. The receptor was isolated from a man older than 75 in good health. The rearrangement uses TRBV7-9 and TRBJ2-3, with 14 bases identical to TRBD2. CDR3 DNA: TGTGCCAGCAGCGATACCGGGACTAGCGGGAGATATAGAGATACGCAGTATTTT. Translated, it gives CASSDTGTSGRYRDTQYF.